This is a list of T cell receptor beta chains from one sample in a study of blood T cells in healthy people across ages. In TCRdb, the 5' RACE reads were re-called with MiXCR into one record per CDR3 protein. The data contain over a million distinct CDR3 sequences, approximately 40% of them seen just once; the ten biggest clones take up roughly 7.9%. The sequenced sample was blood. All receptors derive from a woman aged 18-35 years in good health. The conserved cysteine and the conserved F or W are not part of the CDR3 here. Fields, in order: clone size, V gene, J gene, CDR3 protein. The listing skips clone size in some rows; elsewhere it reads once, few, many or a size class.

clone_size: few; v_call: TRBV9; j_call: TRBJ2-1; cdr3_aa: ASSANSGGNLYNEQF
clone_size: .; v_call: TRBV28; j_call: TRBJ2-3; cdr3_aa: ASSLPRFGSGDTQY
clone_size: .; v_call: TRBV6-1; j_call: TRBJ1-6; cdr3_aa: ASSEGLQGDLH
clone_size: .; v_call: TRBV21-1; j_call: TRBJ2-5; cdr3_aa: ASSIRLAGGPGETQY
clone_size: .; v_call: TRBV6-1; j_call: TRBJ1-2; cdr3_aa: ASKQPGGFYGYT
clone_size: .; v_call: TRBV5-1; j_call: TRBJ2-5; cdr3_aa: ASSPSDRAKETQY
clone_size: .; v_call: TRBV20-1; j_call: TRBJ2-7; cdr3_aa: SGKDQGIYEQY
clone_size: .; v_call: TRBV20-1; j_call: TRBJ2-3; cdr3_aa: SARRTSGGLGDTQY
clone_size: .; v_call: TRBV7-2; j_call: TRBJ2-1; cdr3_aa: ASSLIDIDNEQF
clone_size: .; v_call: TRBV5-1; j_call: TRBJ2-1; cdr3_aa: ASSSGPGTGGSEQF
clone_size: once; v_call: TRBV29-1; j_call: TRBJ1-5; cdr3_aa: SVLTLPGQGLSSNQPQH
clone_size: .; v_call: TRBV12-3/TRBV12-4; j_call: TRBJ2-1; cdr3_aa: ASTLSSAYNEQF
clone_size: .; v_call: TRBV14; j_call: TRBJ2-5; cdr3_aa: ASSQDPGATMETQY
clone_size: few; v_call: TRBV7-2; j_call: TRBJ2-7; cdr3_aa: ASSLDGGVVVNEQY
clone_size: few; v_call: TRBV10-3; j_call: TRBJ2-5; cdr3_aa: AISDWIQETQY
clone_size: few; v_call: TRBV4-1; j_call: TRBJ2-1; cdr3_aa: ASSQGRLAPYNEQF
clone_size: .; v_call: TRBV27; j_call: TRBJ2-5; cdr3_aa: ASRRGTVGETQY
clone_size: few; v_call: TRBV9; j_call: TRBJ2-5; cdr3_aa: ASSVTGVQETQY
clone_size: .; v_call: TRBV30; j_call: TRBJ2-6; cdr3_aa: AWRGGAGANVLT
clone_size: .; v_call: TRBV21-1; j_call: TRBJ2-1; cdr3_aa: ASSPLGFRTSGIYNEQF
clone_size: .; v_call: TRBV11-1; j_call: TRBJ1-2; cdr3_aa: ASGSTNYGYT
clone_size: few; v_call: TRBV4-2; j_call: TRBJ2-1; cdr3_aa: ASSPGTCTLRSSYNEQF
clone_size: .; v_call: TRBV27; j_call: TRBJ2-1; cdr3_aa: ASSNSGASGRVPYNEQF
clone_size: few; v_call: TRBV6-2/TRBV6-3; j_call: TRBJ2-7; cdr3_aa: ASRPRSINYEQY
clone_size: .; v_call: TRBV7-2; j_call: TRBJ1-1; cdr3_aa: ASSDTVNTEAF
clone_size: .; v_call: TRBV5-8; j_call: TRBJ2-5; cdr3_aa: ASSPGRDQETQY
clone_size: .; v_call: TRBV6-5; j_call: TRBJ2-7; cdr3_aa: ASSYAAGTGGPYEQY
clone_size: .; v_call: TRBV7-2; j_call: TRBJ2-5; cdr3_aa: ASSQQPGLAGGSETQY
clone_size: once; v_call: TRBV24-1; j_call: TRBJ2-3; cdr3_aa: ATSDFFGLAGGITDTQY
clone_size: .; v_call: TRBV9; j_call: TRBJ1-1; cdr3_aa: ASSLGRADTEAF
clone_size: .; v_call: TRBV20-1; j_call: TRBJ2-1; cdr3_aa: SARDGLAETYNEQF
clone_size: few; v_call: TRBV28; j_call: TRBJ2-7; cdr3_aa: ASQIGDRVDEQY
clone_size: .; v_call: TRBV6-1; j_call: TRBJ2-1; cdr3_aa: ASRGPPIPRTPSSSYNEQF
clone_size: .; v_call: TRBV20-1; j_call: TRBJ1-1; cdr3_aa: SAPSGILENTEAF
clone_size: .; v_call: TRBV3-1; j_call: TRBJ1-6; cdr3_aa: ASSQGQGRLRISPLH
clone_size: .; v_call: TRBV5-1; j_call: TRBJ1-1; cdr3_aa: ASSYDLMNTEAF
clone_size: .; v_call: TRBV2; j_call: TRBJ1-2; cdr3_aa: ASSERGPLSYGYT
clone_size: .; v_call: TRBV7-8; j_call: TRBJ2-7; cdr3_aa: ASSLEDSGSYEQY
clone_size: .; v_call: TRBV14; j_call: .; cdr3_aa: ASSRAGGGKNIQY
clone_size: few; v_call: TRBV6-2/TRBV6-3; j_call: TRBJ2-7; cdr3_aa: ASSSTATYEQY
clone_size: .; v_call: TRBV12-3/TRBV12-4; j_call: TRBJ2-2; cdr3_aa: ASSRTSGTGELF
clone_size: few; v_call: TRBV20-1; j_call: TRBJ1-2; cdr3_aa: SARDRVHGYT
clone_size: .; v_call: TRBV7-2; j_call: TRBJ2-7; cdr3_aa: ASSEQPGQGYEQY
clone_size: .; v_call: TRBV12-3/TRBV12-4; j_call: TRBJ2-7; cdr3_aa: ASRIAGGREQY
clone_size: .; v_call: TRBV6-1; j_call: TRBJ1-1; cdr3_aa: ASSRGGRDTEAF
clone_size: .; v_call: TRBV2; j_call: TRBJ1-5; cdr3_aa: ASTRTGINQPQH
clone_size: few; v_call: TRBV29-1; j_call: TRBJ2-7; cdr3_aa: SVGPPGTRRSYEQY
clone_size: .; v_call: TRBV5-6; j_call: TRBJ2-6; cdr3_aa: ASSVRGQKTISGANVLT
clone_size: .; v_call: TRBV28; j_call: TRBJ2-2; cdr3_aa: ASSFHRLNTVTGELF
clone_size: once; v_call: TRBV29-1; j_call: TRBJ1-1; cdr3_aa: SVGSGTQNTEAF
clone_size: .; v_call: TRBV6-5; j_call: TRBJ1-2; cdr3_aa: ASSYVGFGGYT
clone_size: .; v_call: TRBV4-1; j_call: TRBJ1-4; cdr3_aa: ASSQRRGRGEKLF
clone_size: few; v_call: TRBV28; j_call: TRBJ2-7; cdr3_aa: ASSLARFYEQY
clone_size: few; v_call: TRBV20-1; j_call: TRBJ1-4; cdr3_aa: SARVDQASNEKLF
clone_size: many; v_call: TRBV3-1; j_call: TRBJ2-7; cdr3_aa: ASSQEGGSKQY
clone_size: .; v_call: TRBV9; j_call: TRBJ2-3; cdr3_aa: ASSVGLAGGDTQY
clone_size: few; v_call: TRBV27; j_call: TRBJ2-1; cdr3_aa: ASIAGGNEQF
clone_size: few; v_call: TRBV20-1; j_call: TRBJ2-7; cdr3_aa: SALGAGVEQY